The subject of this entry is one TCR beta chain. This CDR3 has 12 residues. V gave up 5 bases and J gave up 6 bases, with 9 bases separating them. Germline V CDR1 and CDR2: SEHNR, FQNEAQ (reference sequence). This specimen belongs to a study of CD8 T cells in Susac syndrome. After extraction with the RNeasy kit, about 0.5 to 1 ug of the RNA was reverse transcribed using random hexamers. Coverage of TCR beta CDR3 amplification by immunoSEQ multiplex PCR extended to 54 Vbeta and 13 Jbeta. TCRdb re-called the immunoSEQ multiplex PCR reads through MiXCR, storing one row per CDR3 protein. Among some 150,000 distinct CDR3 sequences, around 96% were seen once, and the ten largest hold about 0.19%. Sequencing of TCR beta was undertaken in CD8+ and CD4+ T cells derived from blood. The patients serving as multiple sclerosis controls were treatment-naive. They had stable or active relapsing-remitting disease and fulfilled revised McDonald criteria.

The receptor was derived from a human donor with multiple sclerosis. The chain carries TRBV7-9 and TRBJ2-3; D possibly matches TRBD1 or TRBD2 (5 bases each). Input material: CD8+ T cells from PBMCs. CDR3 residues: CASSMGVDTQYF. The CDR3 nucleotides read TGTGCCAGCAGCATGGGGGTTGATACGCAGTATTTT.